This record covers a single T cell receptor (beta chain). No antigen is known for it. Clones were read by immunoSEQ multiplex PCR, and TCRdb kept only the in-frame ones, dropping some. The sample includes more than 7,500 clones, about four fifths seen only once; the top ten take around 75%. The data are from a study of STAT5B mutations in CD4+ large granular lymphocyte leukemia. Study-level background: CD8+ depletion followed by anti-CD4 microbead selection was applied to cryopreserved cells.

CDR1 MRHNA and CDR2 SNTAGT come from the germline V gene. The ends were cut back, 0 bases at V and 3 bases at J, with 0 bases in the middle. This CDR3 comprises 13 residues. Points from the study as a whole: CD4-sorted patient repertoires seemed more clonal than healthy CD4+ repertoires. Main leukemic clonotypes were patient-specific, but more than 20% appeared at low frequency elsewhere.

Depending on availability, patient cells were bead-separated fractions or unselected PBMC. The source of this sequence is a man aged 55-75 years with CD4+ T-cell large granular lymphocyte leukemia. The chain carries TRBV6-4 and TRBJ2-6; D gene ambiguous. The source material was PBMCs. The CDR3 DNA reads as TGTGCCAGCAGTGACTCTGGGGCCAACGTCCTGACTTTC. Protein product: CASSDSGANVLTF.